Listed below are T cell receptor beta chains from one sample, sequenced in a study of blood T cell repertoires in COVID-19. Libraries were prepared by immunoSEQ multiplex PCR; TCRdb keeps only in-frame clonotypes and omits some of them. The table has 150,000 or so clones, 75% to 85% seen once. The sequencing input was peripheral blood. The receptors shown here come from an elderly woman with active or convalescent COVID-19. Each CDR3 is given with its conserved first and last residue. D genes are given only for firm matches. Only part of the rows carry a size: once, few, many, or a class if the clone is expanded.

J: TRBJ1-2
D: .
V: TRBV14
size: .
DNA: TGTGCCAGCAGCCCATGGACTGAAAAACCCTATGGCTACACCTTC
CDR3: CASSPWTEKPYGYTF

J: TRBJ1-3
D: .
V: TRBV3-1/TRBV3-2
size: .
DNA: TGTGCCAGCAGCCGGGGCCCCTCTGGAAACACCATATATTTT
CDR3: CASSRGPSGNTIYF

J: TRBJ1-5
D: TRBD1
V: TRBV28
size: few
DNA: TGTGCCAGCACAGACAGGGCGAGCAATCAGCCCCAGCATTTT
CDR3: CASTDRASNQPQHF

J: TRBJ1-6
D: .
V: TRBV9
size: .
DNA: TGTGCCAGCAGCGTAGGACAGAATAAAACACCCCTCCACTTT
CDR3: CASSVGQNKTPLHF

J: TRBJ1-4
D: .
V: TRBV18
size: .
DNA: TGTGCCAGCTCACTCGGTGCGGGGGACGAAAAACTGTTTTTT
CDR3: CASSLGAGDEKLFF

J: TRBJ1-2
D: .
V: TRBV12-3/TRBV12-4
size: .
DNA: TGTGCCAGCAGCCCCGACATAAACTATGGCTACACCTTC
CDR3: CASSPDINYGYTF

J: TRBJ1-1
D: TRBD1
V: TRBV19
size: .
DNA: TGTGCCACTCGGACAGGGATGTTCCGGGTCGCTTTCTTT
CDR3: CATRTGMFRVAFF

J: TRBJ1-2
D: .
V: TRBV5-6
size: .
DNA: TGTGCCAGCAGCTTCGTATTTCAGGGGACCGGCTATGGCTACACCTTC
CDR3: CASSFVFQGTGYGYTF

J: TRBJ2-3
D: TRBD2
V: TRBV27
size: .
DNA: TGTGCCAGCAGCCTCACTAGCGGGGCGGTGGATACGCAGTATTTT
CDR3: CASSLTSGAVDTQYF

J: TRBJ2-1
D: .
V: TRBV7-2
size: .
DNA: TGTGCCAGCAGCCTCGCACTAGCTTCCAATGAGCAGTTCTTC
CDR3: CASSLALASNEQFF

J: TRBJ2-4
D: .
V: TRBV2
size: .
DNA: TGTGCCAGCAGTGAAGGGGGAGCGAAAAACATTCAGTACTTC
CDR3: CASSEGGAKNIQYF

J: TRBJ2-4
D: .
V: TRBV4-3
size: .
DNA: TGCGCCAGCAGCCAACCAGGAGGGCAGGGAAACATTCAGTACTTC
CDR3: CASSQPGGQGNIQYF

J: TRBJ2-1
D: TRBD2
V: TRBV20-1
size: .
DNA: TGCAGTGCCCGAACGCGGGGGGGCAGGTTCTTC
CDR3: CSARTRGGRFF

J: TRBJ2-7
D: TRBD1
V: TRBV11-2
size: few
DNA: TGTGCCAGCAGCTCACTACAGGGGGTGACCTACGAGCAGTACTTC
CDR3: CASSSLQGVTYEQYF

J: TRBJ2-2
D: TRBD1
V: TRBV30
size: .
DNA: TGTGCCTGGAGTAGGGACAGGAGTAACACCGGGGAGCTGTTTTTT
CDR3: CAWSRDRSNTGELFF

J: TRBJ1-6
D: .
V: TRBV7-9
size: .
DNA: TGTGCCAGCAGCCACGGAGGGGATAATTCACCCCTCCACTTT
CDR3: CASSHGGDNSPLHF

J: TRBJ1-5
D: TRBD1
V: TRBV6-2/TRBV6-3
size: .
DNA: TGTGCCAGCAGTCCCCAGACAGGGGGCATCGGTCAGCCCCAGCATTTT
CDR3: CASSPQTGGIGQPQHF

J: TRBJ2-1
D: .
V: TRBV28
size: .
DNA: TGTGCCAGCAGTTACGCGCAGGCCTACAATGAGCAGTTCTTC
CDR3: CASSYAQAYNEQFF

J: TRBJ1-5
D: TRBD1
V: TRBV19
size: .
DNA: TGTGCCAGTAGTATTCGGGACAGGGGGAGAACAAGACTCAGCAATCAGCCCCAGCATTTT
CDR3: CASSIRDRGRTRLSNQPQHF

J: TRBJ2-2
D: TRBD1
V: TRBV10-3
size: .
DNA: TGTGCCATCAGTGAGCCACGTCGGACAGGGAACACCGGGGAGCTGTTTTTT
CDR3: CAISEPRRTGNTGELFF

J: TRBJ2-1
D: TRBD2
V: TRBV2
size: once
DNA: TGTGCCAGCAGTGGACGGGGGGGGCACAATGAGCAGTTCTTC
CDR3: CASSGRGGHNEQFF

J: TRBJ1-2
D: TRBD1
V: TRBV6-5
size: .
DNA: TGTGCCAGCAGGACCGCGACAGGGGGTAGCTATGGCTACACCTTC
CDR3: CASRTATGGSYGYTF

J: TRBJ1-2
D: TRBD1
V: TRBV6-5
size: .
DNA: TGTGCCAGCAGTTACTCGATTCTGGACAGGGGCTTAGGGTACACCTTC
CDR3: CASSYSILDRGLGYTF

J: TRBJ2-5
D: TRBD2
V: TRBV7-2
size: few
DNA: TGTGCCAGCAGCTCCGGGACTACGAGCCACCAGTACTTC
CDR3: CASSSGTTSHQYF

J: TRBJ2-5
D: .
V: TRBV2
size: .
DNA: TGTGCCAGCAGTGAAGATAGATTCCAAGAGACCCAGTACTTC
CDR3: CASSEDRFQETQYF

J: TRBJ1-3
D: .
V: TRBV30
size: .
DNA: TGTGCCTGGAGTGTACGAGGGGGAGTATCGGGAAACACCATATATTTT
CDR3: CAWSVRGGVSGNTIYF

J: TRBJ2-4
D: .
V: TRBV6-5
size: .
DNA: TGTGCCAGCAGTTACTCAAGTGGCAGGGGTCTAATCATTCAGTACTTC
CDR3: CASSYSSGRGLIIQYF